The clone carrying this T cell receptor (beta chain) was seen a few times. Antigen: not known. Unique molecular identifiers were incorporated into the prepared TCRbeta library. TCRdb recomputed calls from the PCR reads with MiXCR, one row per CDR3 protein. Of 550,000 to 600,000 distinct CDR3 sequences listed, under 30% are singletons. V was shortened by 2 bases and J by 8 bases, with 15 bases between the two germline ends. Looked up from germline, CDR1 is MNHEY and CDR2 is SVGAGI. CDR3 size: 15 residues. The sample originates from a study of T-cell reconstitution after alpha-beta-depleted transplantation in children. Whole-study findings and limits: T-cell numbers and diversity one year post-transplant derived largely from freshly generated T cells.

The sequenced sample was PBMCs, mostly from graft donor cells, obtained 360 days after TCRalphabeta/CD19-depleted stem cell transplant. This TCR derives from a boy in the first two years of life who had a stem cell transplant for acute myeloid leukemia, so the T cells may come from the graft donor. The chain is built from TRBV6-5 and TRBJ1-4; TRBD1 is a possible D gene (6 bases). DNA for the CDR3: TGTGCCAGCAGTTACGCGGTCCGGGGACACGAAAAACTGTTTTTT. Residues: CASSYAVRGHEKLFF.